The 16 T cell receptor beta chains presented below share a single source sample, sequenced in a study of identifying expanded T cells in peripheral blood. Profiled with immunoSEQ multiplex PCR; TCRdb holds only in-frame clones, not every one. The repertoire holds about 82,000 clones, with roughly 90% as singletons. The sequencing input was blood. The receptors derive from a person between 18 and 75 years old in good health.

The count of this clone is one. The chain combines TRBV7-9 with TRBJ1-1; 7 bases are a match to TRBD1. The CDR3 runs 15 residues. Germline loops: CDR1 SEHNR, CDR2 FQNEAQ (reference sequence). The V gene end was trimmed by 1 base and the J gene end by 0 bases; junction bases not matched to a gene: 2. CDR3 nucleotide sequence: TGTGCCAGCAGCTTAGTGGACAGGTTGAACACTGAAGCTTTCTTT. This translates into CASSLVDRLNTEAFF.

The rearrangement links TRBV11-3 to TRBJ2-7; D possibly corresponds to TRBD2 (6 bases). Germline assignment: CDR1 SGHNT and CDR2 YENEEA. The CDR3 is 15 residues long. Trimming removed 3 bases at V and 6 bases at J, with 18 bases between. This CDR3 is CASSFGPLGGSEQYF. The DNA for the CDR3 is TGTGCCAGCAGCTTCGGACCGCTCGGGGGAAGCGAGCAGTACTTC.

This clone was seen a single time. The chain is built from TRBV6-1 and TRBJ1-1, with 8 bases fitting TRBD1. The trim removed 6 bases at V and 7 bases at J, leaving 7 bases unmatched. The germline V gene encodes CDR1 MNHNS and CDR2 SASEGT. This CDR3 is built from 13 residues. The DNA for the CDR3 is TGTGCCAGCAGGCAGGGGGCCGCGAATGAAGCTTTCTTT. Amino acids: CASRQGAANEAFF.

CDR3 nucleotides: TGTGCCAGTAGTGTCGACAGGGTCAATCAGCCCCAGCATTTT. Its translation: CASSVDRVNQPQHF. The rearrangement joins TRBV19 to TRBJ1-5, with 7 bases fitting TRBD1. This CDR3 comprises 14 residues. Germline values: CDR1 LNHDA, CDR2 SQIVND (reference sequence). Germline trimming cut 5 bases from V and 3 bases from J; bases unmatched to any gene: 4.

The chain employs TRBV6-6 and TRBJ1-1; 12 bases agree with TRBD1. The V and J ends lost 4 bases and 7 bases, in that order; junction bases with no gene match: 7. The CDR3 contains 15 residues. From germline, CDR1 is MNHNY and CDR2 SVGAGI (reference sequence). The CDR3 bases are TGTGCCAGCAGTTTATCGGGACAGGGGGCGAGTGAAGCTTTCTTT. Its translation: CASSLSGQGASEAFF.

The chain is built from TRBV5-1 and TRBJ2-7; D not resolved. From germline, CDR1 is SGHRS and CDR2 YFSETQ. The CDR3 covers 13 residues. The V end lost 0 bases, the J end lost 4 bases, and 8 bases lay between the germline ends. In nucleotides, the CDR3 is TGCGCCAGCAGCTTGGAGCCGGTATACGAGCAGTACTTC. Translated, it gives CASSLEPVYEQYF.

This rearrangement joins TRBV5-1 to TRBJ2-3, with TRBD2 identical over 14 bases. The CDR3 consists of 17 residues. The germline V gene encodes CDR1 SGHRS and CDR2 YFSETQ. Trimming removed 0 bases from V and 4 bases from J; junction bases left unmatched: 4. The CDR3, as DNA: TGCGCCAGCAGCTTGGCCCGACTAGCGGGAGGGTCAGATACGCAGTATTTT. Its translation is CASSLARLAGGSDTQYF.

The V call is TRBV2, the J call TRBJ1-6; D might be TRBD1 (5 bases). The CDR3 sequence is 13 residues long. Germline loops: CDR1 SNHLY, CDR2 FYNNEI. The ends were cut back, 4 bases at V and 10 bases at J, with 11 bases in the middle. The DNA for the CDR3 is TGTGCCAGCAGTGCCTGGGACGGATCACCCCTCCACTTT. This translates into CASSAWDGSPLHF.

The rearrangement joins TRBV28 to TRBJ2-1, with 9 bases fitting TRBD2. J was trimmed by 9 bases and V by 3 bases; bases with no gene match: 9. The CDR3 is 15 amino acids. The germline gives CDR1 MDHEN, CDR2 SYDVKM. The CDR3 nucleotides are TGTGCCAGCAGTTTTGGGCGCGGGAGGGACGGTGAGCAGTTCTTC. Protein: CASSFGRGRDGEQFF. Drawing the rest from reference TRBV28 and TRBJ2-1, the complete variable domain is DVKVTQSSRYLVKRTGEKVFLECVQDMDHENMFWYRQDPGLGLRLIYFSYDVKMKEKGDIPEGYSVSREKKERFSLILESASTNQTSMYLCASSFGRGRDGEQFFGPGTRLTVL.

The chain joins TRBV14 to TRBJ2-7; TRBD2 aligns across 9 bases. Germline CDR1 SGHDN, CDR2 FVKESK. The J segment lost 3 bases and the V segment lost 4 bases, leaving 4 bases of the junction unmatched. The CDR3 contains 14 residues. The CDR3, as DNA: TGTGCCAGCAGCCCGATAGCGGGAGACTACGAGCAGTACTTC. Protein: CASSPIAGDYEQYF. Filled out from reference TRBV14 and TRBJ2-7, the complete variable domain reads EAGVTQFPSHSVIEKGQTVTLRCDPISGHDNLYWYRRVMGKEIKFLLHFVKESKQDESGMPNNRFLAERTGGTYSTLKVQPAELEDSGVYFCASSPIAGDYEQYFGPGTRLTVT.

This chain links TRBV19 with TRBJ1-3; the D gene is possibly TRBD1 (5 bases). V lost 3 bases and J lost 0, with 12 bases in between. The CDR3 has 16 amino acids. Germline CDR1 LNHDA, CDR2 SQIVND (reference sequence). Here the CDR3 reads CASSMGEGSSGNTIYF. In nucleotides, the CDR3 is TGTGCCAGTAGTATGGGGGAAGGGTCCTCTGGAAACACCATATATTTT.

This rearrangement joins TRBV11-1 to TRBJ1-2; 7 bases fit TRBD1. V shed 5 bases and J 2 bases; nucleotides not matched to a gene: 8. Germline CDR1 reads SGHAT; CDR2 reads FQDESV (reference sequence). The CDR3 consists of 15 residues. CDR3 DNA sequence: TGTGCCAGCAGCCCCAGACAGGGAACCAACTATGGCTACACCTTC. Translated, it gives CASSPRQGTNYGYTF.

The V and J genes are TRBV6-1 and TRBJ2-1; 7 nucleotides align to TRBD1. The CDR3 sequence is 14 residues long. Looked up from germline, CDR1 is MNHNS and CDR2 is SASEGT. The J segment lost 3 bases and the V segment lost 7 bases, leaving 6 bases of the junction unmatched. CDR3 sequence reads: CASKQGSDYNEQFF. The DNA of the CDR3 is TGTGCCAGCAAACAGGGGTCGGACTACAATGAGCAGTTCTTC.

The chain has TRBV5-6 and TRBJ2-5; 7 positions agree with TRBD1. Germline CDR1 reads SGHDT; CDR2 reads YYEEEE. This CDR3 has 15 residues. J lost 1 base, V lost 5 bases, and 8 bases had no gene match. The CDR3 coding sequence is TGTGCCAGCAGTTCCCGACAGGGCCTCCAAGAGACCCAGTACTTC. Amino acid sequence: CASSSRQGLQETQYF.

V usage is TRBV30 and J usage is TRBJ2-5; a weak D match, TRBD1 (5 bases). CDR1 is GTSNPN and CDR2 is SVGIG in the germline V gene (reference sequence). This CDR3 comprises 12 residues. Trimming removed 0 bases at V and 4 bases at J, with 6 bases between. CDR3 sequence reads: CAWSVRGETQYF. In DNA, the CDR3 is TGTGCCTGGAGTGTAAGGGGAGAGACCCAGTACTTC.

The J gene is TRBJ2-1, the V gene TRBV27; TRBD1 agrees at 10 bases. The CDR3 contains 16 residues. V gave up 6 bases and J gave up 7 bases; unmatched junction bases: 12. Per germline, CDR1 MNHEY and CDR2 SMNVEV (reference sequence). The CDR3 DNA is TGTGCCAGCAGGAATTGGATGGGACAGGGGAAAAATGAGCAGTTCTTC. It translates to CASRNWMGQGKNEQFF.